A single sample is the source of the 5 T cell receptor beta chains below, sequenced in a study of T cells in Graves' hyperthyroidism and ophthalmopathy. Researchers took RNA transcripts and amplified the TCR beta CDR3 regions from them. RT-PCR in the first round (using the HTBI primer set) targeted the TCR CDR3. TCRdb re-called the multiplex PCR reads with MiXCR, one entry per CDR3 protein. Of under 400,000 distinct CDR3 sequences listed, 20% to 25% are singletons. The sample comprised blood. All receptors come from a woman aged 45-65 years with Graves' hyperthyroidism.

The sample holds a few counts of this clonotype. The chain has TRBV6-2 or TRBV6-3 and TRBJ2-3; maybe TRBD2 (6 bases). Germline CDR1 MNHEY, CDR2 SVGEGT. This CDR3 is built from 14 residues. V was pared by 5 bases and J by 2 bases, with 11 bases between. CDR3: CASSVRDSTDTQYF. In nucleotides, the CDR3 is TGTGCCAGCAGTGTACGGGACTCCACAGATACGCAGTATTTT.

This clonotype was counted only a few times. The V gene is TRBV9, the J gene TRBJ2-1; D is perhaps TRBD2 (5 bases). This CDR3 region has 15 residues. V was pared by 0 bases and J by 4 bases, with 11 bases between. Germline lookup yields CDR1 SGDLS and CDR2 YYNGEE. The CDR3 reads CASSVVSGGYNEQFF. CDR3 bases: TGTGCCAGCAGCGTAGTATCCGGCGGGTACAATGAGCAGTTCTTC.

Notes on this clonotype: This may arise from a read error, as a much more abundant clone is one base away. Here the CDR3 omits its conserved ending phenylalanine or tryptophan, so a read error is the likely source. The chain recombines TRBV18 with TRBJ2-7; D ambiguous. CDR1 is KGHSH, CDR2 LQKENI, per germline. The CDR3 has 17 residues. The germline V and J ends were trimmed by 2 bases and 3 bases, with 20 bases remaining between them. Here the CDR3 reads CASSPGVRSDKDYEQYL. DNA for the CDR3: TGTGCCAGCTCACCAGGGGTAAGGTCCGACAAGGACTACGAGCAGTACCTC.

The chain couples TRBV12-5 to TRBJ2-3, with TRBD1 identical over 9 bases. Germline trimming cut 6 bases from V and 1 base from J; bases unmatched to any gene: 14. This CDR3 contains 18 residues. Germline loops: CDR1 LGHNT, CDR2 FRNRAP. The CDR3 DNA is TGTGCTAGTGGCTCGCCCCGTTACAGGGGGCGCCGCACAGATACGCAGTATTTT. Its protein is CASGSPRYRGRRTDTQYF.

This chain connects TRBV3-1 to TRBJ2-5; 10 bases match TRBD2. J gave up 7 bases and V 0 bases, and 11 bases lay outside the gene matches. Germline loops: CDR1 LGHDT, CDR2 YNNKEL (reference sequence). The CDR3 has 17 residues. As DNA, the CDR3 is TGTGCCAGCAGCCAAGATCTAGGTAGCGGGGGGCGCGGGACCCAGTACTTC. Protein product: CASSQDLGSGGRGTQYF.